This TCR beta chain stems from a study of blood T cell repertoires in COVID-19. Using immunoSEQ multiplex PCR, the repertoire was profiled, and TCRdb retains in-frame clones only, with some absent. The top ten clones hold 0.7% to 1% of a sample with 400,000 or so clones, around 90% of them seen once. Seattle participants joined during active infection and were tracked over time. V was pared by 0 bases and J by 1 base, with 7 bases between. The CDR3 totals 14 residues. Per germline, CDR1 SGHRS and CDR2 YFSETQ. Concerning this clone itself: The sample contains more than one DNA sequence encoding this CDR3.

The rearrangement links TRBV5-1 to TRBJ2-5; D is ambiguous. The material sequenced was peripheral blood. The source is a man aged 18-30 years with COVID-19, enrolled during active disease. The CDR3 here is CASSLEAGQETQYF. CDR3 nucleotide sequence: TGCGCCAGCAGCTTGGAGGCAGGCCAAGAGACCCAGTACTTC.